The present TCR beta chain was sequenced within a study of OX40 agonist ivuxolimab in advanced cancers. Looked up from germline, CDR1 is ENHRY and CDR2 is SYGVKD. The CDR3 spans 15 residues. Germline trimming cut 3 bases from V and 3 bases from J; bases unmatched to any gene: 4. The assay was immunoSEQ multiplex PCR, and TCRdb's table has in-frame clones only and misses some. The sample lists approximately 100,000 clones; 85% to 90% were seen once. This TCR was recovered from an adult with an advanced solid tumor such as melanoma, head and neck, liver or kidney cancer. The chain carries TRBV10-3 and TRBJ1-3; 8 positions agree with TRBD1. This specimen consisted of CD4+ or CD8+ T cells sorted from blood, obtained in a trial of the OX40 agonist ivuxolimab. CDR3 residues: CAISEDRGGGNTIYF. The CDR3 DNA reads as TGTGCCATCAGTGAAGACAGGGGCGGTGGAAACACCATATATTTT.